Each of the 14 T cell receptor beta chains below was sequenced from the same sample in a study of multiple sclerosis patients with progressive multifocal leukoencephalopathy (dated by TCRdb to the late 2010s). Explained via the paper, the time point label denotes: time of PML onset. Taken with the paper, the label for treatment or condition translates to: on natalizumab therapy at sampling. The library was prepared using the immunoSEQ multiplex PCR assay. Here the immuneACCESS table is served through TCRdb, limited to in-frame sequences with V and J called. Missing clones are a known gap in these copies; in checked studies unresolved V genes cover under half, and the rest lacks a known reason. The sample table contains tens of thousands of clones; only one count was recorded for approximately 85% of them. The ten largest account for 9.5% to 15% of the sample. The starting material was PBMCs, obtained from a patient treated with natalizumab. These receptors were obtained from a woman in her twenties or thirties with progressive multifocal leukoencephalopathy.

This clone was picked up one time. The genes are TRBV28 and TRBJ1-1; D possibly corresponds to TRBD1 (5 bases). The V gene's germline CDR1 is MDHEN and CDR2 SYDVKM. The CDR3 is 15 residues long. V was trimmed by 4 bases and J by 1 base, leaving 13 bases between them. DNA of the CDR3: TGTGCCAGCAGTTCCCCGGACACAACGAACACTGAAGCTTTCTTT. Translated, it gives CASSSPDTTNTEAFF. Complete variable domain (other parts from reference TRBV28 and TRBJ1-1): DVKVTQSSRYLVKRTGEKVFLECVQDMDHENMFWYRQDPGLGLRLIYFSYDVKMKEKGDIPEGYSVSREKKERFSLILESASTNQTSMYLCASSSPDTTNTEAFFGQGTRLTVV.

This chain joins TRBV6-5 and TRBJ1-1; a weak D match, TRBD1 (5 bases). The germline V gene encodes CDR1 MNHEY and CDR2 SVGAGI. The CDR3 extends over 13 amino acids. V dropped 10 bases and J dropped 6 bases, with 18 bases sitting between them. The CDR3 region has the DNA TGTGCCACATCGGCAAGGCAGGGCCCTGAAGCTTTCTTT. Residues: CATSARQGPEAFF.

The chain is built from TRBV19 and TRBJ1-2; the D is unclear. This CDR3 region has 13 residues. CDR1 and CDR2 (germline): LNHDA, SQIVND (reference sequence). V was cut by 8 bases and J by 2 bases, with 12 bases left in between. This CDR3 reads CASGRTENYGYTF. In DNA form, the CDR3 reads TGTGCCAGTGGGAGGACGGAAAACTATGGCTACACCTTC.

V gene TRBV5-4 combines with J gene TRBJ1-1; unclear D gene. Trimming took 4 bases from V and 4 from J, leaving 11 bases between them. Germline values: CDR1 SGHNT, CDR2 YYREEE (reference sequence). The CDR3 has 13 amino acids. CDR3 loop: CASSPWATTEAFF. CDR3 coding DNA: TGTGCCAGCAGCCCCTGGGCTACCACTGAAGCTTTCTTT.

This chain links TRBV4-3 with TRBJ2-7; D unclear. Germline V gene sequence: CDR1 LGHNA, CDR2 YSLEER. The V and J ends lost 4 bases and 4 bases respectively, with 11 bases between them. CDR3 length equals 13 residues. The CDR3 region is CASSPNLLYEQYF. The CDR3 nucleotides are TGCGCCAGCAGCCCCAACCTTCTTTACGAGCAGTACTTC.

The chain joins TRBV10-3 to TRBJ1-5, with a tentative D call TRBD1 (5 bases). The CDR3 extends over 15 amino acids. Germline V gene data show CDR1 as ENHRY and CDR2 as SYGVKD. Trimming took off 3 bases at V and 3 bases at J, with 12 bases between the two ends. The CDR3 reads CAISDSGSFNQPQHF. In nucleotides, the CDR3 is TGTGCCATCAGTGATTCAGGGAGTTTCAATCAGCCCCAGCATTTT.

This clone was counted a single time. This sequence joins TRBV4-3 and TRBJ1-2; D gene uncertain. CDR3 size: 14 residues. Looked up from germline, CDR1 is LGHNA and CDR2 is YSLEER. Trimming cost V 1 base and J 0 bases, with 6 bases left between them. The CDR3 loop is CASSQAGANYGYTF. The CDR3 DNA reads TGCGCCAGCAGCCAAGCGGGAGCTAACTATGGCTACACCTTC.

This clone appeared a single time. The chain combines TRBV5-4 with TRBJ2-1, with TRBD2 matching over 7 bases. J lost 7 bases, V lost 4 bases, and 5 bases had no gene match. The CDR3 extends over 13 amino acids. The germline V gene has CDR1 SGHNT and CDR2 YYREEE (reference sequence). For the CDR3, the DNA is TGTGCCAGCAGCCCCTGGGGGGGGAATGAGCAGTTCTTC. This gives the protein CASSPWGGNEQFF.

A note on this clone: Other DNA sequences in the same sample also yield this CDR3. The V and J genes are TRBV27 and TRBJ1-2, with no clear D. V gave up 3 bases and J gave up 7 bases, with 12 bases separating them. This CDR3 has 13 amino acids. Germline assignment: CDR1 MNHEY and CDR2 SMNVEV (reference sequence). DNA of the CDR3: TGTGCCAGCAGTTTTGGTCAAGGAGGTGGCTACACCTTC. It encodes CASSFGQGGGYTF.

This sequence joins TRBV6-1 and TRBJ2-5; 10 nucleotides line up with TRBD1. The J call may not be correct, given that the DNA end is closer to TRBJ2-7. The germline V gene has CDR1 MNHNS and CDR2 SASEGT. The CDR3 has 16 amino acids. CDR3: CASSVFSGQGAYEQYF. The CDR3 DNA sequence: TGTGCCAGCAGTGTTTTTTCAGGACAGGGGGCCTACGAGCAGTACTTC.

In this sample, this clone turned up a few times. CDR3 protein: CASSDDRNTEAFF. For the CDR3, the DNA is TGTGCCAGCAGTGATGACAGAAACACTGAAGCTTTCTTT. The rearrangement joins TRBV2 to TRBJ1-1; perhaps TRBD1 as D (5 bases). The CDR3 contains 13 residues. Germline-derived CDR1 and CDR2 are SNHLY and FYNNEI. The V and J ends lost 3 bases and 2 bases respectively, with 7 bases between them. Variable domain in full (rest from reference TRBV2 and TRBJ1-1): EPEVTQTPSHQVTQMGQEVILRCVPISNHLYFYWYRQILGQKVEFLVSFYNNEISEKSEIFDDQFSVERPDGSNFTLKIRSTKLEDSAMYFCASSDDRNTEAFFGQGTRLTVV.

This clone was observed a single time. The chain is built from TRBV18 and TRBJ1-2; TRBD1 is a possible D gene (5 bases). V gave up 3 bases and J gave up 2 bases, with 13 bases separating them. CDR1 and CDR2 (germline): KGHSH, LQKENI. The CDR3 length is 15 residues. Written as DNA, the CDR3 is TGTGCCAGCTCACCCCCAGGGTTTCAGAACTATGGCTACACCTTC. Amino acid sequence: CASSPPGFQNYGYTF.

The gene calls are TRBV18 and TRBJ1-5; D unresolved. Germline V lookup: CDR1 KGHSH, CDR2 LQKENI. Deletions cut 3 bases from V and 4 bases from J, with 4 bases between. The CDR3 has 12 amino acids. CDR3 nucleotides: TGTGCCAGCTCACCCGCAAATCAGCCCCAGCATTTT. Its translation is CASSPANQPQHF.

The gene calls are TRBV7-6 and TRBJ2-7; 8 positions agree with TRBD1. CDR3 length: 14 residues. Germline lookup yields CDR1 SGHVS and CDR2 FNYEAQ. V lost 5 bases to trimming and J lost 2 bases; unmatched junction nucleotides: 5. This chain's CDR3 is CASSLGQGTYEQYF. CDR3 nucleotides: TGTGCCAGCAGCCTAGGACAGGGTACCTACGAGCAGTACTTC.